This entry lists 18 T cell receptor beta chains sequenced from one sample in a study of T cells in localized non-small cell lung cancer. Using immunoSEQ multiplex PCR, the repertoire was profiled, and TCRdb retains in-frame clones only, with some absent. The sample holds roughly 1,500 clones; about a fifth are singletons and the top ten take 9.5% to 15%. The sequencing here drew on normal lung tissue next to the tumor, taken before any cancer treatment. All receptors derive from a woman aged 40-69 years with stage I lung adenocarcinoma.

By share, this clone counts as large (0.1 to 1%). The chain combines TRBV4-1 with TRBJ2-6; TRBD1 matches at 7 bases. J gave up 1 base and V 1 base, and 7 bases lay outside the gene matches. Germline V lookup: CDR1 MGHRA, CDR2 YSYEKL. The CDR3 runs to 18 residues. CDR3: CASSQAGTVSSGANVLTF. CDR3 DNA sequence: TGCGCCAGCAGCCAAGCCGGGACAGTGTCTTCTGGGGCCAACGTCCTGACTTTC.

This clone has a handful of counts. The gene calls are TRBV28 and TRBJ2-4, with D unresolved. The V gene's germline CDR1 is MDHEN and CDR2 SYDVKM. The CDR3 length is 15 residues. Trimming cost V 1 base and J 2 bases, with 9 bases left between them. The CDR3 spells CASSLLTNTKNIQYF. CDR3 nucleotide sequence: TGTGCCAGCAGTTTATTGACAAATACCAAAAACATTCAGTACTTC.

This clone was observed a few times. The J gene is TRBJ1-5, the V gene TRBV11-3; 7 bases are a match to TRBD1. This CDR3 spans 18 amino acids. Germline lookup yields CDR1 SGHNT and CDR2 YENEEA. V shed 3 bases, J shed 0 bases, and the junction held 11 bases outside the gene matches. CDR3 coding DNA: TGTGCCAGCAGCTTCTCCGGGACAGCCTTTTATAGCAATCAGCCCCAGCATTTT. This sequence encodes CASSFSGTAFYSNQPQHF.

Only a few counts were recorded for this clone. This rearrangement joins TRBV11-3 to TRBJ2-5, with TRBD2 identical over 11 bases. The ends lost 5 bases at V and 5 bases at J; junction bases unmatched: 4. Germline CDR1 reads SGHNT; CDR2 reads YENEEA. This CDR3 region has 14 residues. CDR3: CASSSLAGGETQYF. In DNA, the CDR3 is TGTGCCAGCAGCAGCCTAGCGGGGGGTGAGACCCAGTACTTC. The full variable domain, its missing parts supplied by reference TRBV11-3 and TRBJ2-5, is EAGVVQSPRYKIIEKKQPVAFWCNPISGHNTLYWYLQNLGQGPELLIRYENEEAVDDSQLPKDRFSAERLKGVDSTLKIQPAELGDSAVYLCASSSLAGGETQYFGPGTRLLVL.

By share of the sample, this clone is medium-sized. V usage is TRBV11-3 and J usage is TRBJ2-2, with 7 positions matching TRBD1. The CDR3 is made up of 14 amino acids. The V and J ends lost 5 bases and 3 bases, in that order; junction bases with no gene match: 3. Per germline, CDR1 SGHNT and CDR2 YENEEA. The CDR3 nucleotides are TGTGCCAGCAGCAGGGGGCAGGACACCGGGGAGCTGTTTTTT. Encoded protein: CASSRGQDTGELFF.

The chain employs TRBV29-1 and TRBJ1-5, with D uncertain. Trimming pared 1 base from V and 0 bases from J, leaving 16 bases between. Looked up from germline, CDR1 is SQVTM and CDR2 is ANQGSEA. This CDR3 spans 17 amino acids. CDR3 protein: CSVEGAPGPASNQPQHF. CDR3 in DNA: TGCAGCGTTGAAGGGGCGCCCGGACCCGCTAGCAATCAGCCCCAGCATTTT.

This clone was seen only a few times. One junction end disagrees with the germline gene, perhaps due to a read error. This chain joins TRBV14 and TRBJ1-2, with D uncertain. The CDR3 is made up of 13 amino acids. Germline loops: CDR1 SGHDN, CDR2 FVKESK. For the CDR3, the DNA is TGTGCCAGCAGCCAAGGCGACGGAGTTTTGTTGGCCTTC. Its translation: CASSQGDGVLLAF.

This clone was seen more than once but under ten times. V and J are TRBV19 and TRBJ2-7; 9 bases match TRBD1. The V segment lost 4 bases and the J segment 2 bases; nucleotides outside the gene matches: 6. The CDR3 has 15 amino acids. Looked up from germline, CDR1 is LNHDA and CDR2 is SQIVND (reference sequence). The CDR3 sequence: CASSREDRGAYEQYF. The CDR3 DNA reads TGTGCCAGTAGTAGAGAGGACAGGGGAGCCTACGAGCAGTACTTC.

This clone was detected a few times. The CDR3 protein is CASSRGLAGVSYNEQFF. In DNA, the CDR3 is TGTGCCAGCAGTAGGGGCCTAGCGGGGGTTTCCTACAATGAGCAGTTCTTC. J is TRBJ2-1 and V is TRBV11-3, with 10 nucleotides matching TRBD2. CDR1 is SGHNT and CDR2 is YENEEA in the germline V gene. The CDR3 spans 17 residues. V was clipped by 6 bases and J by 1 base; unmatched bases: 9. The entire variable domain, with the rest obtained from reference TRBV11-3 and TRBJ2-1, is as follows: EAGVVQSPRYKIIEKKQPVAFWCNPISGHNTLYWYLQNLGQGPELLIRYENEEAVDDSQLPKDRFSAERLKGVDSTLKIQPAELGDSAVYLCASSRGLAGVSYNEQFFGPGTRLTVL.

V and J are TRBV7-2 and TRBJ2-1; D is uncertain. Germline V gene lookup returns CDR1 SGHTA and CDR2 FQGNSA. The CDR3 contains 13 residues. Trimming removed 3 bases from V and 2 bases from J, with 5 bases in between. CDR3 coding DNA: TGTGCCAGCAGCTTTAACCCCTACAATGAGCAGTTCTTC. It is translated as CASSFNPYNEQFF.

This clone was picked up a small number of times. Here the CDR3 DNA reads TGTGCCAGCAGCTTAGGGGCACACACTGAAGCTTTCTTT. This gives the protein CASSLGAHTEAFF. The chain combines TRBV7-4 with TRBJ1-1; D unresolved. Deletions cut 1 base from V and 3 bases from J, with 6 bases between. Per the germline V gene, CDR1 is SGHVT and CDR2 is SQSDAQ. The CDR3 is 13 residues long.

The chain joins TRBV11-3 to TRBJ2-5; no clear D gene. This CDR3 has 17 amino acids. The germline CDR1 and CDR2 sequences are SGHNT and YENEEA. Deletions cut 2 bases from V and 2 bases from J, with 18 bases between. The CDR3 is CASSLSAYLISQETQYF. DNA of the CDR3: TGTGCCAGCAGCTTATCGGCTTACCTCATTTCTCAAGAGACCCAGTACTTC.

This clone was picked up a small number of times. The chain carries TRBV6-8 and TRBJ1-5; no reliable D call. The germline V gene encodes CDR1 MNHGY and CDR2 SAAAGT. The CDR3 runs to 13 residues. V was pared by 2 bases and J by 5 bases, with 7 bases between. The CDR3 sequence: CASSYNRDQPQHF. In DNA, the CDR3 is TGTGCCAGCAGTTACAACCGAGATCAGCCCCAGCATTTT.

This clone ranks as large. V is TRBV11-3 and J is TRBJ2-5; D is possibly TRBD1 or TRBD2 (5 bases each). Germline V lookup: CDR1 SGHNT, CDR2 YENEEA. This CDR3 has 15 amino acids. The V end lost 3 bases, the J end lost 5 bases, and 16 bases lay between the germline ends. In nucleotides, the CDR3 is TGTGCCAGCAGCTTGGGACGGGGTTCTGAGGAGACCCAGTACTTC. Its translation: CASSLGRGSEETQYF.

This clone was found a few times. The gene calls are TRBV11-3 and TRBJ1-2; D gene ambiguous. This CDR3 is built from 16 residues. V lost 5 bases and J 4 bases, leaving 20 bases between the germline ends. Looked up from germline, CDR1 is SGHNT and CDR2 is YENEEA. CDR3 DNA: TGTGCCAGCAGCCCTCAGACTAGACTGACGATCTATGGCTACACCTTC. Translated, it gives CASSPQTRLTIYGYTF.

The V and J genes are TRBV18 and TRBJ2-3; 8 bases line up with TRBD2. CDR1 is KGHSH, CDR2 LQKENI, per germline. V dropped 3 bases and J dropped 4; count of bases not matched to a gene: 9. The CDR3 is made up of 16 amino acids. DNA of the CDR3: TGTGCCAGCTCACCCGCCTGGCGGGGGGATGCAGATACGCAGTATTTT. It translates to CASSPAWRGDADTQYF.

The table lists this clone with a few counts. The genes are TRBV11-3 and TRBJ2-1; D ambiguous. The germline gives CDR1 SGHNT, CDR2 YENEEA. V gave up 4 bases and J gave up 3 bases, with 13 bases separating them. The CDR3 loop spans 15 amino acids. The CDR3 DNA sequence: TGTGCCAGCAGCTCCTCGCCCTGGGACTACAATGAGCAGTTCTTC. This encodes CASSSSPWDYNEQFF.

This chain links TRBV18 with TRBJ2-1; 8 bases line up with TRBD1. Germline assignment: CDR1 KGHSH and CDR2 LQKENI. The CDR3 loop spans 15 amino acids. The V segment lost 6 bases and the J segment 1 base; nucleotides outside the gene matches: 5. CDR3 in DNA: TGTGCCAGCTCGGGGAACAGGGGGTCCTACAATGAGCAGTTCTTC. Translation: CASSGNRGSYNEQFF. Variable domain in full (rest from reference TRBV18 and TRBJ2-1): NAGVMQNPRHLVRRRGQEARLRCSPMKGHSHVYWYRQLPEEGLKFMVYLQKENIIDESGMPKERFSAEFPKEGPSILRIQQVVRGDSAAYFCASSGNRGSYNEQFFGPGTRLTVL.